This T cell receptor beta chain was captured by sequencing in a study of blood T cell repertoires in COVID-19. Notes on this clone: At the DNA level, this CDR3 is encoded by other sequences in the same sample as well.

The repertoire was sequenced with immunoSEQ multiplex PCR; TCRdb's copy has only in-frame clones and lacks some. The sample contains 200,000 or so clones, about 80% of which appear only once. What was sequenced was peripheral blood. This clonotype originated in a human donor with acute or convalescent COVID-19. The donor label of this sample is uncertain.

In nucleotides, the CDR3 is TGTGCCAGCAGCCCCCCGGGACAGGGTTACGAGCAGTACTTC. Its translation: CASSPPGQGYEQYF. The gene calls are TRBV5-4 and TRBJ2-7, with 9 bases matching TRBD1. The V gene's germline CDR1 is SGHNT and CDR2 YYREEE (reference sequence). The CDR3 has 14 residues. The V and J ends lost 4 bases and 4 bases, in that order; junction bases with no gene match: 6. The full variable domain, in which reference TRBV5-4 and TRBJ2-7 provide the parts outside the CDR3, is ETGVTQSPTHLIKTRGQQVTLRCSSQSGHNTVSWYQQALGQGPQFIFQYYREEENGRGNFPPRFSGLQFPNYSSELNVNALELDDSALYLCASSPPGQGYEQYFGPGTRLTVT.